Each of the 11 T cell receptor beta chains below was sequenced from the same sample in a study of early T cells in non-severe SARS-CoV-2 infection. TCRdb redid the calling of the 5' RACE reads with MiXCR, one entry per CDR3 protein. This table has approximately 50,000 distinct CDR3 sequences, approximately 10% appearing once. Sequencing was done on a sample of whole blood. The receptors stem from an adult who was a healthcare worker with PCR-confirmed SARS-CoV-2 infection or an uninfected control (not recorded which).

This clonotype was seen only a few times. The genes are TRBV4-3 and TRBJ2-7, with TRBD2 matching 9 bases. The CDR3 is 15 amino acids. Germline CDR1 is LGHNA and CDR2 is YSLEER. Trimming at V came to 3 bases and at J to 5 bases, leaving 8 bases not matched to a gene. CDR3 DNA sequence: TGCGCCAGCAGCCAGGTAGCGGGAGCGTCCCACGAGCAGTACTTC. Amino acid sequence: CASSQVAGASHEQYF.

The chain carries TRBV20-1 and TRBJ2-3; TRBD1 matches at 8 bases. The J segment lost 4 bases and the V segment lost 5 bases, leaving 11 bases of the junction unmatched. The CDR3 length is 15 residues. Looked up from germline, CDR1 is DFQATT and CDR2 is SNEGSKA (reference sequence). CDR3 residues: CSAPAAQTGADTQYF. The CDR3 region has the DNA TGCAGTGCTCCCGCGGCCCAGACAGGGGCAGATACGCAGTATTTT.

The table lists this clonotype with many counts. This chain uses TRBV29-1 with TRBJ1-1; no firm D call. CDR1 is SQVTM, CDR2 ANQGSEA, per germline. CDR3 length: 11 residues. The V end was cut by 5 bases, the J end by 6 bases, with 10 bases between. Here the CDR3 reads CSVRWASEAFF. Written as DNA, the CDR3 is TGCAGCGTTAGATGGGCCTCTGAAGCTTTCTTT.

The chain is built from TRBV14 and TRBJ2-2; 10 bases align to TRBD2. Looked up from germline, CDR1 is SGHDN and CDR2 is FVKESK. The CDR3 has 16 amino acids. J was trimmed by 4 bases and V by 0 bases; bases with no gene match: 2. This chain's CDR3 is CASSQDLAGATGELFF. In DNA form, the CDR3 reads TGTGCCAGCAGCCAAGATCTAGCGGGGGCCACCGGGGAGCTGTTTTTT.

Only a few counts were recorded for this clonotype. The V and J genes are TRBV7-2 and TRBJ2-5; tentatively, D is TRBD1 (5 bases). This CDR3 comprises 16 residues. Trimming pared 4 bases from V and 1 base from J, leaving 16 bases between. From germline, CDR1 is SGHTA and CDR2 FQGNSA. For the CDR3, the DNA is TGTGCCAGCAGCTCCATAGGAGACAGAACCCAAGAGACCCAGTACTTC. This sequence encodes CASSSIGDRTQETQYF. Complete variable domain (other parts from reference TRBV7-2 and TRBJ2-5): GAGVSQSPSNKVTEKGKDVELRCDPISGHTALYWYRQSLGQGLEFLIYFQGNSAPDKSGLPSDRFSAERTGGSVSTLTIQRTQQEDSAVYLCASSSIGDRTQETQYFGPGTRLLVL.

The chain links TRBV7-9 to TRBJ1-6, with a weak D call TRBD1 (6 bases). Trimming left V 5 bases short and J 6 bases short, with 14 bases between. This CDR3 is built from 15 residues. Germline loops: CDR1 SEHNR, CDR2 FQNEAQ (reference sequence). The CDR3 bases are TGTGCCAGCAGCCTTTCCAGGGGCTTTAATTCACCCCTCCACTTT. Protein sequence: CASSLSRGFNSPLHF.

The chain employs TRBV27 and TRBJ2-7; 8 nucleotides line up with TRBD1. The CDR3 loop spans 12 amino acids. The V and J ends lost 3 bases and 9 bases, in that order; junction bases with no gene match: 4. Germline V gene lookup returns CDR1 MNHEY and CDR2 SMNVEV (reference sequence). As DNA, the CDR3 is TGTGCCAGCAGTTTCACAGGGGGTGGGCAGTACTTC. Translated, it gives CASSFTGGGQYF.

The chain employs TRBV7-3 and TRBJ2-1; 8 bases agree with TRBD2. Looked up from germline, CDR1 is SGHTA and CDR2 is FQGTGA. The CDR3 is 16 amino acids. The V gene end was trimmed by 1 base and the J gene end by 7 bases; junction bases not matched to a gene: 9. The CDR3 loop reads CASSLKGRGLANEQFF. The CDR3 DNA reads TGTGCCAGCAGCTTAAAAGGTCGTGGACTAGCAAATGAGCAGTTCTTC.

This clonotype was seen many times. The V call is TRBV27, the J call TRBJ1-2; D gene unclear. V gave up 5 bases and J gave up 3 bases, with 10 bases separating them. Germline V gene lookup returns CDR1 MNHEY and CDR2 SMNVEV (reference sequence). The CDR3 runs to 13 residues. CDR3 in DNA: TGTGCCAGCAGTCGCATACCTTACTATGGCTACACCTTC. Its translation is CASSRIPYYGYTF.

The table lists this clonotype with a few counts. V and J are TRBV24-1 and TRBJ1-2; D is ambiguous. Trimming took 7 bases from V and 4 from J, leaving 9 bases between them. The germline V gene encodes CDR1 KGHDR and CDR2 SFDVKD. This CDR3 has 12 amino acids. CDR3 DNA sequence: TGTGCCACCAGGCCGCACGCCTATGGCTACACCTTC. Its protein product is CATRPHAYGYTF.

This clonotype showed up many times. The chain carries TRBV2 and TRBJ2-2; 10 bases match TRBD2. This CDR3 contains 19 residues. The germline V gene has CDR1 SNHLY and CDR2 FYNNEI. V trimming: 1 base; J trimming: 2 bases; junction bases outside the gene matches: 10. The CDR3 DNA is TGTGCCAGCAGTGAAGACGGTAGCGGGGGGCTCCTAAACACCGGGGAGCTGTTTTTT. Translated, it gives CASSEDGSGGLLNTGELFF.